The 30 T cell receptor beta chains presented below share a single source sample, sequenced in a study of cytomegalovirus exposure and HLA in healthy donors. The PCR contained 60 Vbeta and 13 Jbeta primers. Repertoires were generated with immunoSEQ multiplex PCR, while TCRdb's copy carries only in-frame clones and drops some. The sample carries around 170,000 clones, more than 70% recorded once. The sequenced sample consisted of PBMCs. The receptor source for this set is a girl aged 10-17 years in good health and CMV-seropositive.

The CDR3: CASSGQAEETQYF. CDR3 nucleotide sequence: TGTGCCAGCAGCGGACAGGCCGAAGAGACCCAGTACTTC. This chain links TRBV11-3 with TRBJ2-5, with TRBD1 matching 7 bases. Trimming took 5 bases from V and 3 from J; bases not matched to a gene: 3. The V gene's germline CDR1 is SGHNT and CDR2 YENEEA. The CDR3 loop spans 13 amino acids.

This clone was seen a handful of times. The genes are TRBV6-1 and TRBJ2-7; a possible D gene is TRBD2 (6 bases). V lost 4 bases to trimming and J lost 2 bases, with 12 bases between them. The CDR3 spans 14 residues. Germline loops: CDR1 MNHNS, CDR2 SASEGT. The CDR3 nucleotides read TGTGCCAGCAGTGTCTCGGGACTTACCTACGAGCAGTACTTC. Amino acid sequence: CASSVSGLTYEQYF.

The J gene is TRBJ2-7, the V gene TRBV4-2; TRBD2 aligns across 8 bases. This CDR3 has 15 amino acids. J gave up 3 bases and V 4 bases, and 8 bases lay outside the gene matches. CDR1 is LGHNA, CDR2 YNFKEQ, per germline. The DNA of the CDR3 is TGTGCCAGCAGCCCCCCACAGCGGGAGAACTACGAGCAGTACTTC. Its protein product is CASSPPQRENYEQYF.

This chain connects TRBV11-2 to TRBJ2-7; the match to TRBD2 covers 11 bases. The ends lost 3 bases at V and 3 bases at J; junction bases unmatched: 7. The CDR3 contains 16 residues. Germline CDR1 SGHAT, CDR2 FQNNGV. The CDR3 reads CASSFVTSGSFYEQYF. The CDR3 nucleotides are TGTGCCAGCAGCTTCGTAACTAGCGGGAGTTTCTACGAGCAGTACTTC.

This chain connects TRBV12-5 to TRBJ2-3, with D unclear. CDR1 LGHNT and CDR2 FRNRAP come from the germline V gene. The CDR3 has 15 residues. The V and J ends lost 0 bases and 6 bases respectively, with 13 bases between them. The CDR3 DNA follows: TGTGCTAGTGGTTTGGTACGAAATCGGTTGGATACGCAGTATTTT. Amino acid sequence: CASGLVRNRLDTQYF.

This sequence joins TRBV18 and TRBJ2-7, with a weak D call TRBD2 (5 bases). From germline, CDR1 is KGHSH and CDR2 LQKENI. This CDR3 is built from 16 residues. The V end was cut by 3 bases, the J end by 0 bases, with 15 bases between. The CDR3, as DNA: TGTGCCAGCTCACCGGAGGTAGTGTCCCTCTCCTACGAGCAGTACTTC. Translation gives CASSPEVVSLSYEQYF.

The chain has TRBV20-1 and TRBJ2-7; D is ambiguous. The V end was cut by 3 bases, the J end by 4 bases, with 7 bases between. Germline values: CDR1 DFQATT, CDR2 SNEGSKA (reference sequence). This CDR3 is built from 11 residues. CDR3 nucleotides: TGCAGTGCTAGGTCGGAGTACGAGCAGTACTTC. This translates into CSARSEYEQYF.

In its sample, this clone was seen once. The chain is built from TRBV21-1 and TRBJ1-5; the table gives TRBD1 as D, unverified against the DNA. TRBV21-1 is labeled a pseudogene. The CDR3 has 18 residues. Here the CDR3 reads CASPRMNGDRNSNQPQHF. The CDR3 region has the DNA TGTGCCAGCCCCCGGATGAACGGGGACAGAAATAGCAATCAGCCCCAGCATTTT.

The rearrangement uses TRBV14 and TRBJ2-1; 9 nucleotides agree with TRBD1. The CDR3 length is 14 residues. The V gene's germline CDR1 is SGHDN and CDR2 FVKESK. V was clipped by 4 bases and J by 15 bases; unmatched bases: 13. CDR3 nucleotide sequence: TGTGCCAGCAGCCGCTCGGGACAGGGCTCGGGTCTGTTCTTC. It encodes CASSRSGQGSGLFF.

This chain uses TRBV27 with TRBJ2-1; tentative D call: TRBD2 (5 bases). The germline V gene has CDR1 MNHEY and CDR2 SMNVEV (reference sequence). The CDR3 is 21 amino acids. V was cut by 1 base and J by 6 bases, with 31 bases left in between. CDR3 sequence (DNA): TGTGCCAGCAGTTTATACCCAACTACAGCTTCTAGGGAGTCCCGGGCCAATGAGCAGTTCTTC. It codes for CASSLYPTTASRESRANEQFF.

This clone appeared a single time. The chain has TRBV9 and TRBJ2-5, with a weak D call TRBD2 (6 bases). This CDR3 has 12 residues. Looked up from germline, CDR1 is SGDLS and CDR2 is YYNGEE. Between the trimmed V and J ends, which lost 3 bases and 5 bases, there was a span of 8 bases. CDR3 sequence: CASSGLAETQYF. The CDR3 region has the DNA TGTGCCAGCAGCGGCCTAGCGGAGACCCAGTACTTC.

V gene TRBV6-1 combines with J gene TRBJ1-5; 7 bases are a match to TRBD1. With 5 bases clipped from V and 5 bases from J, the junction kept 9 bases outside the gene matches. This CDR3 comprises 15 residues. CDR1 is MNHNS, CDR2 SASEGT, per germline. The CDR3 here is CASSWGFTGDQPQHF. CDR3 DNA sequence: TGTGCCAGCAGTTGGGGGTTCACAGGGGATCAGCCCCAGCATTTT.

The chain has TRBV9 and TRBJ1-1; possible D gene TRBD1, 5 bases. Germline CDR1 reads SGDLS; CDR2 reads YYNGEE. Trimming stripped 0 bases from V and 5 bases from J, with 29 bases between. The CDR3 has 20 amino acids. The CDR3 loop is CASSVVVEEGTTCWRTEAFF. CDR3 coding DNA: TGTGCCAGCAGCGTAGTAGTCGAGGAGGGGACGACTTGCTGGAGGACTGAAGCTTTCTTT.

CDR3 nucleotide sequence: TGTGCCAGCAGACCCGGGACTAGCGGGAGAGAGAATACGCAGTATTTT. This gives the protein CASRPGTSGRENTQYF. This chain links TRBV27 with TRBJ2-3; 14 bases align to TRBD2. The CDR3 is 16 residues long. Germline V CDR1 and CDR2: MNHEY, SMNVEV (reference sequence). With V trimmed by 6 bases and J by 7 bases, 9 bases remained unmatched.

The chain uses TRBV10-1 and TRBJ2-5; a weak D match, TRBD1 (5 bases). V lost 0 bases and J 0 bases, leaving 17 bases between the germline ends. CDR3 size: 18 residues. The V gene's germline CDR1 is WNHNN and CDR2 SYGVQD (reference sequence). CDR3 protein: CASSESILQDQYQETQYF. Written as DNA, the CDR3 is TGCGCCAGCAGTGAGTCGATTTTACAGGACCAGTACCAAGAGACCCAGTACTTC.

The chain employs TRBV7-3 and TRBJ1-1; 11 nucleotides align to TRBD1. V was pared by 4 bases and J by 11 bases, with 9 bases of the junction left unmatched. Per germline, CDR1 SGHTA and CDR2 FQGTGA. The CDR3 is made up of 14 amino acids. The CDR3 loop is CASSSGTGGTGAFF. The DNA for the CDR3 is TGTGCCAGCAGCTCCGGGACAGGGGGAACGGGGGCTTTCTTT. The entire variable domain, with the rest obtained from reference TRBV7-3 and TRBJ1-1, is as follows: GAGVSQTPSNKVTEKGKYVELRCDPISGHTALYWYRQSLGQGPEFLIYFQGTGAADDSGLPNDRFFAVRPEGSVSTLKIQRTERGDSAVYLCASSSGTGGTGAFFGQGTRLTVV.

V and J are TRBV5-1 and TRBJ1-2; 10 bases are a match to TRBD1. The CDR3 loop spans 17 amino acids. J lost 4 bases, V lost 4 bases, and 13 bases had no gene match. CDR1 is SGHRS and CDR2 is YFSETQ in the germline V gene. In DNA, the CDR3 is TGCGCCAGCAGCCCCGGGACAGGGGCCTGGGTTAGCTATGGCTACACCTTC. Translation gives CASSPGTGAWVSYGYTF. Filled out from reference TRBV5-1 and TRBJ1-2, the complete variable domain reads KAGVTQTPRYLIKTRGQQVTLSCSPISGHRSVSWYQQTPGQGLQFLFEYFSETQRNKGNFPGRFSGRQFSNSRSEMNVSTLELGDSALYLCASSPGTGAWVSYGYTFGSGTRLTVV.

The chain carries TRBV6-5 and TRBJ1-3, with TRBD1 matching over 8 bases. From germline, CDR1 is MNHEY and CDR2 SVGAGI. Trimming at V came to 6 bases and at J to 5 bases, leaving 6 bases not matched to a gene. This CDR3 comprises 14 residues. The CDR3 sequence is CASSPRDRRNTIYF. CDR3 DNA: TGTGCCAGCAGCCCTCGGGACAGGAGAAACACCATATATTTT.

CDR3 coding DNA: TGCGCCAGCAGTGCCGGACTAGCGGGAGATAGAGAGACCCAGTACTTC. It translates to CASSAGLAGDRETQYF. V usage is TRBV10-1 and J usage is TRBJ2-5, with 13 bases lining up with TRBD2. This CDR3 spans 16 amino acids. Trimming at V came to 4 bases and at J to 4 bases, leaving 6 bases not matched to a gene. The germline V gene has CDR1 WNHNN and CDR2 SYGVQD (reference sequence).

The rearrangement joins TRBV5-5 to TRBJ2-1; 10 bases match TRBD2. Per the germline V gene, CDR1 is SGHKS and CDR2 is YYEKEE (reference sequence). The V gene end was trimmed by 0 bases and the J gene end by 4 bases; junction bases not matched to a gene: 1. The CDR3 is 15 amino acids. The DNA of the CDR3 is TGTGCCAGCAGCTTGGGACTAGCGGGTTACAATGAGCAGTTCTTC. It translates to CASSLGLAGYNEQFF.

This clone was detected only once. For the CDR3, the DNA is TGTGCCTGGAATAGCCATGGCAATTCACCCCTCCACTTT. This encodes CAWNSHGNSPLHF. V usage is TRBV30 and J usage is TRBJ1-6; D call uncertain. Germline V CDR1 and CDR2: GTSNPN, SVGIG (reference sequence). This CDR3 is 13 amino acids long. The V end was cut by 4 bases, the J end by 7 bases, with 11 bases between.

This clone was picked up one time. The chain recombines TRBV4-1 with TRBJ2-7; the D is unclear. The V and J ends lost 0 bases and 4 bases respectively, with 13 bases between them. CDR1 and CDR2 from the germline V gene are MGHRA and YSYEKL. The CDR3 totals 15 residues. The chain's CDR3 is CASSQDRTPKYEQYF. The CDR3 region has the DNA TGCGCCAGCAGCCAAGACCGCACACCCAAATACGAGCAGTACTTC.

This CDR3 is CASSLMGQANTEAFF. Here the CDR3 DNA reads TGTGCCAGCAGCTTGATGGGACAGGCGAACACTGAAGCTTTCTTT. The chain links TRBV11-2 to TRBJ1-1, with 8 bases identical to TRBD1. Germline CDR1 reads SGHAT; CDR2 reads FQNNGV. CDR3 size: 15 residues. V gave up 3 bases and J gave up 1 base; unmatched junction bases: 4.

CDR3 protein: CASSFVTGQVYNEQFF. CDR3 nucleotide sequence: TGCGCCAGCAGCTTTGTGACGGGACAGGTCTACAATGAGCAGTTCTTC. The chain has TRBV5-1 and TRBJ2-1; 8 positions match TRBD1. The germline CDR1 and CDR2 sequences are SGHRS and YFSETQ. This CDR3 spans 16 amino acids. J lost 3 bases, V lost 2 bases, and 7 bases had no gene match.

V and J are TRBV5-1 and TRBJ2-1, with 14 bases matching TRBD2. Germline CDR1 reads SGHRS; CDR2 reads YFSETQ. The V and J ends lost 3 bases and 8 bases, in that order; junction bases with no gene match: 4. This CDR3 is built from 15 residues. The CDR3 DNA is TGCGCCAGCAGCTCGGGACTAGCGGGAGTCTATGAGCAGTTCTTC. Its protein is CASSSGLAGVYEQFF.

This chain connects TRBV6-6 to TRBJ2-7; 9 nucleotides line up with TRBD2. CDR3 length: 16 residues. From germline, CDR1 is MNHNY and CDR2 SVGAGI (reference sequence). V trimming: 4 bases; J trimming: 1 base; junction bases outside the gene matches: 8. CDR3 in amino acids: CASSSGSGRRSYEQYF. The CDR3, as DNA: TGTGCCAGCAGTTCCGGTAGCGGGAGAAGATCCTACGAGCAGTACTTC.

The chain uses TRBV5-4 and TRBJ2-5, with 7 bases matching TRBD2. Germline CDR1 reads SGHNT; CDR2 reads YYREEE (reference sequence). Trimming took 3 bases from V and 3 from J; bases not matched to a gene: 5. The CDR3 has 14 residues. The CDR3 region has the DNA TGTGCCAGCAGCTCTCCAGGGAGGGAAGAGACCCAGTACTTC. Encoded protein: CASSSPGREETQYF.

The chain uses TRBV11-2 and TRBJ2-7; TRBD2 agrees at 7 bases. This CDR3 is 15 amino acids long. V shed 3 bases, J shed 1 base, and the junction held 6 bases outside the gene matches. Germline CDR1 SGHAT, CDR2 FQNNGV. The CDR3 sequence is CASSFGASGSYEQYF. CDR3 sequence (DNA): TGTGCCAGCAGCTTCGGGGCTAGCGGTTCCTACGAGCAGTACTTC. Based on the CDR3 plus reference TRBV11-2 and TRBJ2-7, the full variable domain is EAGVAQSPRYKIIEKRQSVAFWCNPISGHATLYWYQQILGQGPKLLIQFQNNGVVDDSQLPKDRFSAERLKGVDSTLKIQPAKLEDSAVYLCASSFGASGSYEQYFGPGTRLTVT.

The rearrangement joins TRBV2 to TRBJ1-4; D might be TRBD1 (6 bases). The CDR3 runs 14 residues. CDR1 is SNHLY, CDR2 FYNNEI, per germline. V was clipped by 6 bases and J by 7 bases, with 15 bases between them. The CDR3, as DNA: TGTGCCAGCAGCGTCAGGGTCAGGGGTGAAAAACTGTTTTTT. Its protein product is CASSVRVRGEKLFF. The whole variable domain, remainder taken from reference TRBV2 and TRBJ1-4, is EPEVTQTPSHQVTQMGQEVILRCVPISNHLYFYWYRQILGQKVEFLVSFYNNEISEKSEIFDDQFSVERPDGSNFTLKIRSTKLEDSAMYFCASSVRVRGEKLFFGSGTQLSVL.

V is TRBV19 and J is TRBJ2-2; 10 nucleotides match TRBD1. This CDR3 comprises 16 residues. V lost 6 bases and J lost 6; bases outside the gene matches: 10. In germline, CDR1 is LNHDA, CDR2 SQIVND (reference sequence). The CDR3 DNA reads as TGTGCCAGTAGCCCTGACAGGGGGCTCTTGGCCGGGGAGCTGTTTTTT. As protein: CASSPDRGLLAGELFF.